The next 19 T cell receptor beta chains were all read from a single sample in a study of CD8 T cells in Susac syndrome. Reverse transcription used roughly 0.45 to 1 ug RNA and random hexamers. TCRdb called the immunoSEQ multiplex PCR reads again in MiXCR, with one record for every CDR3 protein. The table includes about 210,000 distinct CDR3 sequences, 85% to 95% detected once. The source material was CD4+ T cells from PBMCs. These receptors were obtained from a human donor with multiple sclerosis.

The CDR3 region has the DNA TGCAGTGCTCTCAGGGAGGCGAACACTGAAGCTTTCTTT. It yields the protein CSALREANTEAFF. V and J are TRBV20-1 and TRBJ1-1, with D possibly being TRBD1 (5 bases). Germline V gene sequence: CDR1 DFQATT, CDR2 SNEGSKA (reference sequence). Between the trimmed V and J ends, which lost 5 bases and 1 base, there was a span of 11 bases. This CDR3 contains 13 residues.

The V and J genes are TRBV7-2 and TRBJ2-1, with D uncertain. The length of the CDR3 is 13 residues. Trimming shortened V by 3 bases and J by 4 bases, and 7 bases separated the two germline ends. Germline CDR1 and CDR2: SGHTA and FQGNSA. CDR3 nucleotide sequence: TGTGCCAGCAGCTTTGACCATTACAATGAGCAGTTCTTC. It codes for CASSFDHYNEQFF.

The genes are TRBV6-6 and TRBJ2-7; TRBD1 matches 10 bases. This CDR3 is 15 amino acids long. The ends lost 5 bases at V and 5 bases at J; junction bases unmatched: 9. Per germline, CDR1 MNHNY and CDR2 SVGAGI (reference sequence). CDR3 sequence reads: CASSPRDRGSNEQYF. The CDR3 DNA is TGTGCCAGCAGTCCCAGGGACAGGGGTTCCAACGAGCAGTACTTC.

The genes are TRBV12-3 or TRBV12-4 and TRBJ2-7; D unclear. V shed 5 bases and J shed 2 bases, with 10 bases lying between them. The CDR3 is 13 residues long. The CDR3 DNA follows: TGTGCCAGCAGTAGTGACAAGACCTACGAGCAGTACTTC. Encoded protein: CASSSDKTYEQYF.

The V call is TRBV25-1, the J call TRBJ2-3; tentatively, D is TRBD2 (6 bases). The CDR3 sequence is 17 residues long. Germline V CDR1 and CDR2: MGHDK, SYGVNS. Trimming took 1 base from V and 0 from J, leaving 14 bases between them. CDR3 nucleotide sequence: TGTGCCAGCAGTGAATGGAAGACCGGGACTAGCACAGATACGCAGTATTTT. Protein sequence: CASSEWKTGTSTDTQYF. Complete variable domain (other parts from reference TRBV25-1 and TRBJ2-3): EADIYQTPRYLVIGTGKKITLECSQTMGHDKMYWYQQDPGMELHLIHYSYGVNSTEKGDLSSESTVSRIRTEHFPLTLESARPSHTSQYLCASSEWKTGTSTDTQYFGPGTRLTVL.

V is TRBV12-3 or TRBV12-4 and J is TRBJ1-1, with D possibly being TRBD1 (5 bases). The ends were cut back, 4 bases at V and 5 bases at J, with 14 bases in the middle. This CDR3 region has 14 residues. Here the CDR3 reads CASSSQGFGTEAFF. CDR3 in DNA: TGTGCCAGCAGTTCTCAGGGATTTGGAACTGAAGCTTTCTTT.

CDR3: CASSLGNLAGETQYF. In DNA form, the CDR3 reads TGCGCCAGCAGCTTGGGGAACCTAGCCGGAGAGACCCAGTACTTC. The chain is built from TRBV5-1 and TRBJ2-5; TRBD2 might be the D (5 bases). Germline CDR1 SGHRS, CDR2 YFSETQ. V was cut by 0 bases and J by 4 bases, with 13 bases left in between. The CDR3 is made up of 15 amino acids. Full variable domain (outside the CDR3, taken from reference TRBV5-1 and TRBJ2-5): KAGVTQTPRYLIKTRGQQVTLSCSPISGHRSVSWYQQTPGQGLQFLFEYFSETQRNKGNFPGRFSGRQFSNSRSEMNVSTLELGDSALYLCASSLGNLAGETQYFGPGTRLLVL.

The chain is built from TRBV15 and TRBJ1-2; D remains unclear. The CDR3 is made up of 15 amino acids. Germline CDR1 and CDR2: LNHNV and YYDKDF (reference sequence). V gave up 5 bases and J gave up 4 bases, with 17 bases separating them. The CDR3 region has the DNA TGTGCCACCAGCCTCGTAAGGGTGGGAGGCTATGGCTACACCTTC. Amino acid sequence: CATSLVRVGGYGYTF.

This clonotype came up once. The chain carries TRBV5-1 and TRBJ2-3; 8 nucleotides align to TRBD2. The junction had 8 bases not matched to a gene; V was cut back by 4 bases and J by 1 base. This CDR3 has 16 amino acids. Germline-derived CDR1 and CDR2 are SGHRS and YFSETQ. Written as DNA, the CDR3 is TGCGCCAGCAGCCCCCCGGGGGGGATGGGCACAGATACGCAGTATTTT. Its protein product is CASSPPGGMGTDTQYF.

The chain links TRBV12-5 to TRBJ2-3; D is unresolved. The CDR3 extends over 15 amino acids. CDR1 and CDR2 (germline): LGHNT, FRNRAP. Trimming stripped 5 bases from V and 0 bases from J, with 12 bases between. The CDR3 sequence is CASGPGDPSTDTQYF. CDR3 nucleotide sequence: TGTGCTAGTGGTCCGGGTGATCCTAGCACAGATACGCAGTATTTT.

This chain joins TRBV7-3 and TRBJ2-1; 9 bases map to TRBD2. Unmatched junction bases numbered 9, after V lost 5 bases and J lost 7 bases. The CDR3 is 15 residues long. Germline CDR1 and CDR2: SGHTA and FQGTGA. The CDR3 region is CASSPSGGQMNEQFF. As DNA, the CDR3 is TGTGCCAGCAGCCCGAGCGGGGGGCAGATGAATGAGCAGTTCTTC.

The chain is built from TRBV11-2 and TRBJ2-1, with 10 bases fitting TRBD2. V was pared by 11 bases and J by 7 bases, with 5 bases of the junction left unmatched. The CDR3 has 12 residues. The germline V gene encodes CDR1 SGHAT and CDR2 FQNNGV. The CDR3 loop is CAPSGGGNEQFF. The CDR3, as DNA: TGTGCCCCAAGCGGGGGGGGGAATGAGCAGTTCTTC.

CDR3 sequence (DNA): TGTGCCAGCAGCTTAGGACCCGTGCTAGCGGGGTACACAGATACGCAGTATTTT. It codes for CASSLGPVLAGYTDTQYF. The V gene is TRBV7-8, the J gene TRBJ2-3; 9 nucleotides align to TRBD2. CDR1 and CDR2 from the germline V gene are SGHVS and FQNEAQ. With 1 base clipped from V and 2 bases from J, the junction kept 10 bases outside the gene matches. This CDR3 has 18 amino acids. Full variable domain (outside the CDR3, taken from reference TRBV7-8 and TRBJ2-3): GAGVSQSPRYKVAKRGQDVALRCDPISGHVSLFWYQQALGQGPEFLTYFQNEAQLDKSGLPSDRFFAERPEGSVSTLKIQRTQQEDSAVYLCASSLGPVLAGYTDTQYFGPGTRLTVL.

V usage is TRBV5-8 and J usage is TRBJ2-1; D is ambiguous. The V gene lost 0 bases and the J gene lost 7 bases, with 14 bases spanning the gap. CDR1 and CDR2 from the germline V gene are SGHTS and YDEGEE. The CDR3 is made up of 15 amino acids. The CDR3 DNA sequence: TGTGCCAGCAGCTTGGAAGGGCGGCCGTTTAATGAGCAGTTCTTC. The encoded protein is CASSLEGRPFNEQFF.

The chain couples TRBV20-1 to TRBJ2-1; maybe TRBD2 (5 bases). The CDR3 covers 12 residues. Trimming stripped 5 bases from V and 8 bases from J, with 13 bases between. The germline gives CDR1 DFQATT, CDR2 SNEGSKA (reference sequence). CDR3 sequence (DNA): TGCAGTGCTCGCCGGGATAGCGATGAGCAGTTCTTC. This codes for CSARRDSDEQFF.

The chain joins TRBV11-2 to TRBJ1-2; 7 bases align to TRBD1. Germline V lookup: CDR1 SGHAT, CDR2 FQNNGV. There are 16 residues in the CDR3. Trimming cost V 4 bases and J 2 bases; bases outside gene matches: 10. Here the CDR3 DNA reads TGTGCCAGCAGCTCCTCCGGGACAGCTAGCAACTATGGCTACACCTTC. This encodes CASSSSGTASNYGYTF.

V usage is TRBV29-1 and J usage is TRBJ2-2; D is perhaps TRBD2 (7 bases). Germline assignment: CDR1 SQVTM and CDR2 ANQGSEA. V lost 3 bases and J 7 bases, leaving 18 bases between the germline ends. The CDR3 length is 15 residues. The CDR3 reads CSVDPGFGGHGELFF. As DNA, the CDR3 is TGCAGCGTTGACCCGGGGTTCGGGGGGCACGGGGAGCTGTTTTTT.

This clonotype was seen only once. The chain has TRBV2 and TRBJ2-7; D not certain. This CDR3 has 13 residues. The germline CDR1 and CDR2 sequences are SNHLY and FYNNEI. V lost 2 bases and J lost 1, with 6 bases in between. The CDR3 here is CASSEHLSYEQYV. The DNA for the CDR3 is TGTGCCAGCAGTGAACACCTATCCTACGAGCAGTACGTC.

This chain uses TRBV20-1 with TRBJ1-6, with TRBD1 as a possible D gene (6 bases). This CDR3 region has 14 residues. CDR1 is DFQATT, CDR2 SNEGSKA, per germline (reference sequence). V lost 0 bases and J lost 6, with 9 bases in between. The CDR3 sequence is CSARDRGSNSPLHF. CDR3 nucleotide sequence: TGCAGTGCTAGAGACAGGGGTAGTAATTCACCCCTCCACTTT.